One sample yielded the 27 T cell receptor beta chains listed below, sequenced in a study of blood T cell repertoires in COVID-19. Produced via immunoSEQ multiplex PCR; TCRdb's table is partial and in-frame only. Here the sample spans about 210,000 clones, approximately 80% being singletons. Material for sequencing was PBMCs or T cells enriched from blood (not recorded which). These receptors were collected from a woman in her fifties or sixties with acute COVID-19.

This CDR3 is CASSGLGRASNQPQHF. The CDR3 coding sequence is TGTGCCAGCAGTGGCCTTGGCAGGGCTAGCAATCAGCCCCAGCATTTT. The rearrangement joins TRBV27 to TRBJ1-5; possibly TRBD1 for D (5 bases). CDR3 length: 16 residues. The germline V gene has CDR1 MNHEY and CDR2 SMNVEV (reference sequence). The V end lost 5 bases, the J end lost 0 bases, and 14 bases lay between the germline ends.

The gene calls are TRBV7-2 and TRBJ1-5, with D perhaps TRBD1 (5 bases). Germline-derived CDR1 and CDR2 are SGHTA and FQGNSA. The germline V and J ends were trimmed by 7 bases and 4 bases, with 17 bases remaining between them. This CDR3 is 15 amino acids long. CDR3: CASTQTELGNQPQHF. CDR3 nucleotides: TGTGCCAGCACCCAGACAGAACTTGGTAATCAGCCCCAGCATTTT.

This clone was counted between two and nine times. CDR3 protein: CASRGQGGGYTF. In nucleotides, the CDR3 is TGTGCCAGCAGGGGACAGGGGGGTGGCTACACCTTC. The J gene is TRBJ1-2, the V gene TRBV2; 11 bases agree with TRBD1. Unmatched junction bases numbered 1, after V lost 6 bases and J lost 7 bases. This CDR3 is 12 amino acids long. Germline V CDR1 and CDR2: SNHLY, FYNNEI.

J is TRBJ2-5 and V is TRBV5-1, with 14 positions matching TRBD2. The germline V gene encodes CDR1 SGHRS and CDR2 YFSETQ. The length of the CDR3 is 16 residues. Trimming removed 0 bases from V and 5 bases from J; junction bases left unmatched: 3. The CDR3 coding sequence is TGCGCCAGCAGCTTGGGACTAGCGGGAGGGTTGGAGACCCAGTACTTC. It yields the protein CASSLGLAGGLETQYF.

This chain links TRBV7-2 with TRBJ2-3; no clear D. Deletions cut 3 bases from V and 3 bases from J, with 13 bases between. In germline, CDR1 is SGHTA, CDR2 FQGNSA. The length of the CDR3 is 15 residues. The DNA for the CDR3 is TGTGCCAGCAGCTTGTTCCAGCGACTTACAGATACGCAGTATTTT. Residues: CASSLFQRLTDTQYF.

This rearrangement joins TRBV9 to TRBJ1-2; 7 bases match TRBD1. The V gene end was trimmed by 4 bases and the J gene end by 4 bases; junction bases not matched to a gene: 10. Germline V gene data show CDR1 as SGDLS and CDR2 as YYNGEE. CDR3 size: 15 residues. CDR3 region: CASSSQQGTLYGYTF. CDR3 DNA sequence: TGTGCCAGCAGCTCACAACAGGGGACCCTCTATGGCTACACCTTC.

The chain carries TRBV27 and TRBJ2-1, with 7 bases matching TRBD2. The CDR3 consists of 13 residues. The junction had 5 bases not matched to a gene; V was cut back by 3 bases and J by 9 bases. Germline V gene lookup returns CDR1 MNHEY and CDR2 SMNVEV (reference sequence). This CDR3 is CASSLGGGVEQFF. In DNA, the CDR3 is TGTGCCAGCAGTTTGGGGGGAGGGGTTGAGCAGTTCTTC.

V and J are TRBV27 and TRBJ2-5; maybe TRBD2 (5 bases). Trimming pared 5 bases from V and 5 bases from J, leaving 9 bases between. Germline V gene sequence: CDR1 MNHEY, CDR2 SMNVEV (reference sequence). The CDR3 runs 12 residues. The CDR3 spells CASSRPGETQYF. Here the CDR3 DNA reads TGTGCCAGCAGTCGCCCGGGGGAGACCCAGTACTTC.

This chain links TRBV6-5 with TRBJ2-5; tentatively, D is TRBD1 (7 bases). CDR1 is MNHEY and CDR2 is SVGAGI in the germline V gene. V dropped 6 bases and J dropped 5 bases, with 16 bases sitting between them. This CDR3 comprises 14 residues. The DNA of the CDR3 is TGTGCCAGCAGCCGGACAGGTGGAGGGGAGACCCAGTACTTC. Amino acids: CASSRTGGGETQYF.

With respect to this clone: At the DNA level, this CDR3 is encoded by other sequences in the same sample as well. This chain uses TRBV6-2 or TRBV6-3 with TRBJ2-1; D is perhaps TRBD1 (7 bases). Between the trimmed V and J ends, which lost 4 bases and 6 bases, there was a span of 13 bases. This CDR3 is 14 amino acids long. CDR1 is MNHEY and CDR2 is SVGEGT in the germline V gene. The CDR3 DNA sequence: TGTGCCAGCAGTTGGGGGGCAGGGGGCAATGAGCAGTTCTTC. It yields the protein CASSWGAGGNEQFF.

The chain is built from TRBV9 and TRBJ2-3, with D possibly being TRBD2 (7 bases). V lost 4 bases and J 2 bases, leaving 20 bases between the germline ends. Germline V gene data show CDR1 as SGDLS and CDR2 as YYNGEE. The CDR3 extends over 17 amino acids. Here the CDR3 DNA reads TGTGCCAGCAGCCCCTCGGGGGGCGGAGGTATCACAGATACGCAGTATTTT. It is translated as CASSPSGGGGITDTQYF.

The V call is TRBV2, the J call TRBJ2-2, with D possibly matching TRBD2 (5 bases). The CDR3 has 14 residues. The V end lost 9 bases, the J end lost 1 base, and 12 bases lay between the germline ends. The germline gives CDR1 SNHLY, CDR2 FYNNEI. As DNA, the CDR3 is TGTGCCAGAGGACTCCGAAGGAACACCGGGGAGCTGTTTTTT. As protein: CARGLRRNTGELFF.

This clone was seen a few times. This rearrangement joins TRBV5-8 to TRBJ1-1, with D maybe TRBD1 (5 bases). V lost 2 bases, J lost 1 base, and 12 bases lay in between. Germline V lookup: CDR1 SGHTS, CDR2 YDEGEE. This CDR3 has 15 residues. CDR3 bases: TGTGCCAGCAGCTTATTTTATGGGGCGAACACTGAAGCTTTCTTT. It is translated as CASSLFYGANTEAFF.

This clone occurred a few times. Here the CDR3 reads CASSLRQGSPYEQYF. As DNA, the CDR3 is TGTGCCAGCAGCCTAAGACAGGGAAGTCCCTACGAGCAGTACTTC. This chain uses TRBV11-2 with TRBJ2-7; 7 nucleotides line up with TRBD1. With V trimmed by 5 bases and J by 2 bases, 9 bases remained unmatched. CDR1 is SGHAT, CDR2 FQNNGV, per germline. The CDR3 loop spans 15 amino acids.

The chain couples TRBV5-1 to TRBJ2-1; 8 nucleotides align to TRBD1. CDR3 size: 15 residues. Germline V gene sequence: CDR1 SGHRS, CDR2 YFSETQ. Trimming removed 2 bases from V and 5 bases from J; junction bases left unmatched: 6. CDR3 amino acids: CASSLQGVENNEQFF. CDR3 nucleotides: TGCGCCAGCAGCTTACAGGGGGTTGAAAACAATGAGCAGTTCTTC.

The chain combines TRBV19 with TRBJ2-5; 7 bases align to TRBD1. CDR1 is LNHDA and CDR2 is SQIVND in the germline V gene (reference sequence). V lost 5 bases to trimming and J lost 5 bases; unmatched junction nucleotides: 2. The CDR3 covers 12 residues. This CDR3 is CASSFRGETQYF. For the CDR3, the DNA is TGTGCCAGTAGTTTCAGGGGGGAGACCCAGTACTTC.

The chain links TRBV29-1 to TRBJ2-1; 9 bases match TRBD1. The CDR3 consists of 12 residues. Germline V gene data show CDR1 as SQVTM and CDR2 as ANQGSEA. J gave up 7 bases and V 7 bases, and 5 bases lay outside the gene matches. The CDR3 DNA reads as TGCAGCGCCCGGACAGGGGTTAATGAGCAGTTCTTC. It specifies CSARTGVNEQFF.

This sequence joins TRBV6-1 and TRBJ1-2; no clear D gene. The V and J ends lost 3 bases and 7 bases respectively, with 6 bases between them. Germline CDR1 reads MNHNS; CDR2 reads SASEGT. The CDR3 consists of 11 residues. CDR3 loop: CASSDRFGYTF. The CDR3 DNA sequence: TGTGCCAGCAGTGACAGGTTTGGCTACACCTTC.

A few counts support this clone. CDR3 bases: TGTGCCAGCAGCTTCCCGAGCCAGGGCAACTCCTACGAGCAGTACTTC. This codes for CASSFPSQGNSYEQYF. The V and J genes are TRBV7-9 and TRBJ2-7; D might be TRBD1 (5 bases). Trimming stripped 3 bases from V and 0 bases from J, with 15 bases between. Germline CDR1 reads SEHNR; CDR2 reads FQNEAQ (reference sequence). The CDR3 is made up of 16 amino acids.

The chain couples TRBV7-2 to TRBJ2-7; D gene unclear. V dropped 1 base and J dropped 2 bases, with 9 bases sitting between them. The CDR3 is made up of 14 amino acids. In germline, CDR1 is SGHTA, CDR2 FQGNSA. Written as DNA, the CDR3 is TGTGCCAGCAGCTTAGATTACAGCACCTACGAGCAGTACTTC. Protein: CASSLDYSTYEQYF.

This clone has only one observation. The chain couples TRBV2 to TRBJ1-6; the D is unclear. Germline V gene sequence: CDR1 SNHLY, CDR2 FYNNEI. The length of the CDR3 is 15 residues. Trimming took 2 bases from V and 0 from J, leaving 5 bases between them. The CDR3 DNA reads TGTGCCAGCAGTGAACGCAGCTCCTATAATTCACCCCTCCACTTT. Translated, it gives CASSERSSYNSPLHF.

This chain connects TRBV18 to TRBJ2-7; TRBD1 aligns across 8 bases. The CDR3 loop spans 14 amino acids. Germline lookup yields CDR1 KGHSH and CDR2 LQKENI. The V and J ends lost 2 bases and 9 bases, in that order; junction bases with no gene match: 9. Here the CDR3 DNA reads TGTGCCAGCTCACCAAACCTACAGGGGGTCGGGCAGTACTTC. Its protein is CASSPNLQGVGQYF.

Only one count was recorded for this clone. The V call is TRBV28, the J call TRBJ1-6; TRBD1 might be the D (5 bases). Germline loops: CDR1 MDHEN, CDR2 SYDVKM. The CDR3 covers 16 residues. The ends were cut back, 7 bases at V and 0 bases at J, with 13 bases in the middle. The CDR3 protein is CASTSGGNSYNSPLHF. The DNA for the CDR3 is TGTGCCAGCACCTCGGGGGGGAACTCCTATAATTCACCCCTCCACTTT.

The chain is built from TRBV11-2 and TRBJ1-1; D perhaps matches TRBD1 (5 bases). This CDR3 comprises 14 residues. Germline lookup yields CDR1 SGHAT and CDR2 FQNNGV. With 2 bases removed from V and 7 bases from J, the gap between germline ends came to 14 bases. CDR3 coding DNA: TGTGCCAGCAGCTTACTCGGGGGAGGCGGTGAAGCTTTCTTT. It is translated as CASSLLGGGGEAFF.

The rearrangement links TRBV3-1 (or the pseudogene TRBV3-2) to TRBJ2-2; 8 nucleotides line up with TRBD1. The CDR3 length is 16 residues. In germline, CDR1 is LGHDT, CDR2 YNNKEL (reference sequence). The V gene end was trimmed by 5 bases and the J gene end by 3 bases; junction bases not matched to a gene: 8. The CDR3: CASSGDRGLYTGELFF. Written as DNA, the CDR3 is TGTGCCAGCAGCGGCGACAGGGGATTATACACCGGGGAGCTGTTTTTT.

The J gene is TRBJ2-2, the V gene TRBV5-5, with D hard to call. Trimming took 0 bases from V and 2 from J, leaving 8 bases between them. This CDR3 is 15 amino acids long. Germline assignment: CDR1 SGHKS and CDR2 YYEKEE (reference sequence). The CDR3 DNA is TGTGCCAGCAGCTTGGCAGATATTAACACCGGGGAGCTGTTTTTT. The encoded protein is CASSLADINTGELFF.

The V and J genes are TRBV10-3 and TRBJ2-1; maybe TRBD1 (5 bases). The CDR3 has 13 residues. Germline assignment: CDR1 ENHRY and CDR2 SYGVKD. Trimming left V 4 bases short and J 5 bases short, with 9 bases between. CDR3 DNA sequence: TGTGCCATCAGTGGAGACAGAAACAATGAGCAGTTCTTC. This encodes CAISGDRNNEQFF.